Only one count was recorded for the clone carrying this T cell receptor (beta chain). Its target is not known. Sequenced by immunoSEQ multiplex PCR; TCRdb stores in-frame clones only, minus some. The sample shows 60,000 to 90,000 clones, approximately 94% of them seen only once. These data come from a study of cytomegalovirus exposure and HLA in healthy donors. Study-level results: The study flagged about 160 TCR beta chains as cytomegalovirus-associated.

CDR1 is SNHLY and CDR2 is FYNNEI in the germline V gene. This CDR3 has 15 amino acids. V shed 5 bases, J shed 1 base, and the junction held 6 bases outside the gene matches. The source is a woman aged 18 to 35 in good health and CMV-seronegative. The chain has TRBV2 and TRBJ1-2; 8 bases match TRBD1. Source material: PBMCs. The CDR3 bases are TGTGCCAGCAGTTTCGGACAGGGCTATAACTATGGCTACACCTTC. Translating it yields CASSFGQGYNYGYTF.